This T cell receptor (beta chain) was sequenced in a study of vaccination and CD4 T cells after COVID-19 (dated by TCRdb to 2022 to 2024). Regarding the complete study: Every convalescent patient had a positive nasal swab PCR test for SARS-CoV-2, with mild disease in 9 or 10 patients and severe disease in one. The spike-specific CD4+ TCR repertoire was compared before and after mRNA vaccination in 10 COVID-19 convalescent patients and a handful of infection-naive healthy vaccine recipients. Post-vaccine blood samples were obtained a median of roughly 75 days after the second vaccine dose, with a range of roughly 14 to 241 days. Post-COVID blood samples were collected from convalescent patients a median of roughly 100 days after diagnosis, with a range of roughly 35 to 180 days. The convalescent cohort comprised six males and four females, including two Hispanic individuals, seven Caucasians, two Asians and one multiracial person. As controls, cultures received a CEFX viral epitope pool (the positive control), an HIV-1 Nef peptide pool (the negative control), or no peptide at all. Participants received two doses of either the Pfizer-BioNTech BNT162b2 vaccine (n=8) or the Moderna mRNA-1273 vaccine (n=2). The cultures were stimulated with overlapping spike peptide pools from SARS-CoV-2 and from the common cold coronaviruses HCoV-NL63, HCoV-OC43 and HCoV-229E. What the study reported, not specific to this receptor: Among convalescent patients, a median about 86% of the SARS-CoV-2-reactive clones seen after vaccination appeared only after vaccination, which suggests priming specific to the vaccine. In convalescent patients, nearly all vaccine-specific clones (304 of 307) were found to be mono-reactive for SARS-CoV-2 spike rather than cross-reactive with common cold coronaviruses. Although the median number of SARS-CoV-2-reactive clonotypes went up from fewer than 25 after infection to more than 30 after vaccination, the increase was not significant. Only a relatively small number of convalescent patients were included in the study, and early timepoints following natural infection were not analyzed.

This clonotype appeared a few times. Its cognate antigen has yet to be identified. Qualities for individual bases were not recorded, and no much larger clone is one base off. Between the V and J ends, shortened by 2 bases and 5 bases respectively, the junction contains 7 bases. CDR1 and CDR2 were assigned from the germline V gene as MNHEY and SVGEGT. From the cysteine through the phenylalanine, the CDR3 covers 14 amino acids. Only the CDR3 part of the read is kept: 42 bases, read in frame from the first base. Library method: PCR. TCR sequencing of DNA from cultured CD4+ T cells used the Oncomine TCR Beta short-read assay at the Johns Hopkins FTIC core. The QIAamp micro DNA kit was used to extract genomic DNA from the cultured CD4+ T cells. Oncomine TCR Beta libraries from cultured CD4+ T cells were pooled with unique dual indexes and sequenced on an Illumina iSeq 100. Per the source publication's procedure: Non-productive sequences were removed, and CDR3s that did not start with C, did not end with F or W, or were shorter than 7 amino acids were discarded. The MANAFEST web application was used to identify antigen-specific clonotypes by comparing peptide-stimulated wells against reference wells and other culture wells. An FDR below 0.05, an odds ratio above 5, and a productive frequency above 0.1% in at least two of three replicate wells were required for clones to be considered positive. Clonotypes that were significantly expanded in both SARS-CoV-2 spike wells and at least one common cold coronavirus spike condition were defined as cross-reactive. Levenshtein distances (stringdist) and unrooted phylogenetic trees (ape) in R version 3.6.1 were used to assess CDR3 homology. TCRdb ran its own pipeline on the public reads, namely fastp trimming at Q25 and MiXCR clone calling, and kept in-frame beta chains. A single entry per CDR3 protein holds the most common genes and DNA from its merged rows. These V and J calls originate from TCRdb's pipeline instead of the authors' own analysis. The sample includes around 14,000 distinct CDR3 sequences, with 20% to 25% observed a single time. The ten most abundant clones make up roughly 15% of the sample.

The treatment or condition label corresponds to: roughly ten-day PBMC culture with coronavirus spike peptide pools or control peptides (ViraFEST assay). The study used the ViraFEST assay, which expanded antigen-specific T cells with peptide pools and then identified expanded clonotypes by TCR sequencing. The positive SARS-CoV-2 PCR tests of the convalescent patients were dated from March to December 2020, before the Alpha, Beta and Delta variants emerged in the United States. PBMCs were cultured at a few million per well in IMDM supplemented with approximately 4.7% human AB serum and 9 to 10 IU/ml IL-2, with around 10 ug/ml peptide pools added. On days 3 and 7, half of the culture medium was replaced with fresh IL-2-containing medium. CD4+ T cells were isolated after approximately ten days of culture through negative selection using the EasySep CD4+ T cell isolation kit. Ficoll-Paque Plus gradient centrifugation was used to isolate PBMCs from whole blood, and the isolated PBMCs were then either used fresh or cryopreserved at -140C. Triplicate wells were generally used for each culture condition.

The receptor comes from a human donor with COVID-19. The sample was cultured CD4+ T cells from blood. The rearrangement joined TRBV6-2 or TRBV6-3 to TRBJ1-6, and the D gene may be TRBD1, 5 bases matching. The CDR3 region reads CASSYGADNSPLHF. The sequenced DNA is TGTGCCAGCAGTTACGGGGCGGATAATTCACCCCTCCACTTT.